The 19 T cell receptor beta chains presented below share a single source sample, sequenced in a study of blood T cells in healthy people across ages. A second roughly 7 to 12 cycle PCR used barcoded and J-beta primers. TCRdb re-called the 5' RACE reads with MiXCR, one entry per CDR3 protein. The data contain hundreds of thousands of distinct CDR3 sequences, 32% of them singletons. Sequencing was done on a sample of blood. The receptors were gathered from a woman aged 80 or older in good health.

V gene TRBV2 combines with J gene TRBJ2-1; a possible D gene is TRBD1 (5 bases). CDR3 length: 14 amino acids. Trimming left V 4 bases short and J 0 bases short, with 7 bases between. The germline V gene has CDR1 SNHLY and CDR2 FYNNEI. Written as DNA, the CDR3 is TGTGCCAGCAGTGTGACAGCCTCCTACAATGAGCAGTTCTTC. It is translated as CASSVTASYNEQFF.

This clonotype has more than one count but fewer than ten. The V gene is TRBV28, the J gene TRBJ2-1; TRBD1 might be the D (6 bases). Gene TRBJ2-7 matches the end of the DNA better, so the J call may be wrong. The CDR3 runs to 18 residues. In germline, CDR1 is MDHEN, CDR2 SYDVKM. The CDR3 sequence: CASSLNGGTLSSYNEQYF. CDR3 DNA sequence: TGTGCCAGCAGTTTAAATGGGGGCACATTATCCTCCTACAATGAGCAGTACTTC.

Of note for this clonotype: Since a much larger clone is just one base distant, this may be a read error. V gene TRBV5-1 combines with J gene TRBJ2-5; 10 bases line up with TRBD2. J gave up 11 bases and V 3 bases, and 13 bases lay outside the gene matches. The CDR3 consists of 15 residues. Per the germline V gene, CDR1 is SGHRS and CDR2 is YFSETQ. This CDR3 reads CASSSTVAGGVEQYF. The DNA for the CDR3 is TGCGCCAGCAGCTCGACAGTAGCGGGGGGTGTGGAACAGTACTTC.

This clonotype was recorded a few times. The chain has TRBV18 and TRBJ1-1, with no clear D. The CDR3 has 14 amino acids. Between the trimmed V and J ends, which lost 3 bases and 1 base, there was a span of 9 bases. Germline-derived CDR1 and CDR2 are KGHSH and LQKENI. Written as DNA, the CDR3 is TGTGCCAGCTCACCCCCAGCGGGGAACACTGAAGCTTTCTTT. Residues: CASSPPAGNTEAFF. The full variable domain, rest sourced from reference TRBV18 and TRBJ1-1, is NAGVMQNPRHLVRRRGQEARLRCSPMKGHSHVYWYRQLPEEGLKFMVYLQKENIIDESGMPKERFSAEFPKEGPSILRIQQVVRGDSAAYFCASSPPAGNTEAFFGQGTRLTVV.

As concerns this clonotype: A read error may be the cause here, since a much bigger clone is one base away. The gene calls are TRBV6-2 or TRBV6-3 and TRBJ2-2; TRBD2 might be the D (6 bases). The CDR3 runs 17 residues. V shed 0 bases and J shed 0 bases, with 11 bases lying between them. Looked up from germline, CDR1 is MNHEY and CDR2 is SVGEGT. CDR3 coding DNA: TGTGCCAGCAGTTACTCGGGAGGAAGGGCGAACACCGGGGAGCTGTTTTTT. This codes for CASSYSGGRANTGELFF.

V is TRBV30 and J is TRBJ1-3, with a weak D call TRBD1 (6 bases). The CDR3 sequence is 16 residues long. The V gene's germline CDR1 is GTSNPN and CDR2 SVGIG (reference sequence). Trimming pared 3 bases from V and 0 bases from J, leaving 15 bases between. This CDR3 reads CAWSGGGLHSGNTIYF. CDR3 coding DNA: TGTGCCTGGAGCGGAGGGGGGCTTCACTCTGGAAACACCATATATTTT.

This clonotype occurred many times. This chain connects TRBV15 to TRBJ2-5; TRBD2 agrees at 8 bases. This CDR3 has 15 residues. After removal of 3 bases from V and 3 bases from J, the junction contained 6 bases not matched to a gene. CDR1 and CDR2 (germline): LNHNV, YYDKDF (reference sequence). This CDR3 reads CATSSGSGGKETQYF. The DNA of the CDR3 is TGTGCCACCAGCAGTGGGTCGGGGGGGAAAGAGACCCAGTACTTC.

This clonotype showed up many times. The gene calls are TRBV7-2 and TRBJ2-1; TRBD2 aligns across 8 bases. The germline V gene encodes CDR1 SGHTA and CDR2 FQGNSA. Losses at the gene ends were 5 bases for V and 6 bases for J; bases not matched to a gene: 9. The CDR3 spans 15 residues. The CDR3 nucleotides are TGTGCCAGCAGCCCCGGGGGGGGGTCGTTCAATGAGCAGTTCTTC. Protein: CASSPGGGSFNEQFF.

Ten or more counts support this clonotype. V gene TRBV10-3 combines with J gene TRBJ2-1; 7 bases map to TRBD2. V shed 6 bases and J 0 bases; nucleotides not matched to a gene: 11. The CDR3 runs to 17 residues. Germline V CDR1 and CDR2: ENHRY, SYGVKD. CDR3 sequence (DNA): TGTGCCATCAGGGGGACTACCGAAGATTCCTCCTACAATGAGCAGTTCTTC. This sequence encodes CAIRGTTEDSSYNEQFF.

The chain is built from TRBV3-1 and TRBJ2-3; no clear D. Germline V gene data show CDR1 as LGHDT and CDR2 as YNNKEL (reference sequence). CDR3 length equals 14 residues. V was trimmed by 1 base and J by 2 bases, leaving 7 bases between them. The CDR3, as DNA: TGTGCCAGCAGCCAAGGGATGTCCACAGATACGCAGTATTTT. It is translated as CASSQGMSTDTQYF.

The table lists this clonotype with many counts. The chain joins TRBV4-3 to TRBJ1-2; D is possibly TRBD1 (5 bases). Trimming stripped 0 bases from V and 9 bases from J, with 14 bases between. Germline-derived CDR1 and CDR2 are LGHNA and YSLEER. This CDR3 comprises 14 residues. The CDR3 DNA is TGCGCCAGCAGCCAAGAGACAGTAGCCAGGAGCTACACCTTC. Protein product: CASSQETVARSYTF.

This clonotype has at least ten counts. Here the CDR3 DNA reads TGTGCCAGCAGTTTAGCGGGGGTCCCCTACGAGCAGTACTTC. This encodes CASSLAGVPYEQYF. V and J are TRBV6-5 and TRBJ2-7; 9 nucleotides align to TRBD2. The CDR3 length is 14 residues. V shed 4 bases, J shed 2 bases, and the junction held 3 bases outside the gene matches. Germline V gene data show CDR1 as MNHEY and CDR2 as SVGAGI.

This clonotype was observed many times. V gene TRBV28 combines with J gene TRBJ2-3; D not certain. This CDR3 is 15 amino acids long. Trimming cost V 6 bases and J 1 base, with 14 bases left between them. Germline V gene data show CDR1 as MDHEN and CDR2 as SYDVKM. The CDR3 DNA reads TGTGCCAGCAGCCCTTCCCAAGGGCGCACAGATACGCAGTATTTT. Encoded protein: CASSPSQGRTDTQYF.

This clonotype has ten or more counts. This chain links TRBV2 with TRBJ1-2, with 8 bases identical to TRBD1. J gave up 4 bases and V 6 bases, and 10 bases lay outside the gene matches. CDR1 and CDR2 from the germline V gene are SNHLY and FYNNEI. This CDR3 has 15 residues. The CDR3 protein is CASRTPTGVLYGYTF. CDR3 in DNA: TGTGCCAGCAGGACACCGACAGGGGTTCTCTATGGCTACACCTTC.

This clonotype was observed at least ten times. The chain couples TRBV14 to TRBJ2-1; possibly TRBD1 or TRBD2 for D (7 bases each). Germline V lookup: CDR1 SGHDN, CDR2 FVKESK. Trimming cost V 4 bases and J 2 bases, with 15 bases left between them. The CDR3 covers 16 residues. This CDR3 reads CASSPPGGRAYNEQFF. Here the CDR3 DNA reads TGTGCCAGCAGCCCCCCAGGGGGGAGGGCCTACAATGAGCAGTTCTTC. Full variable domain (outside the CDR3, taken from reference TRBV14 and TRBJ2-1): EAGVTQFPSHSVIEKGQTVTLRCDPISGHDNLYWYRRVMGKEIKFLLHFVKESKQDESGMPNNRFLAERTGGTYSTLKVQPAELEDSGVYFCASSPPGGRAYNEQFFGPGTRLTVL.

This clonotype was seen a single time. V and J are TRBV12-3 or TRBV12-4 and TRBJ1-1, with D possibly matching TRBD1 (6 bases). The germline V and J ends were trimmed by 7 bases and 2 bases, with 14 bases remaining between them. CDR3 length equals 14 residues. The CDR3 region has the DNA TGTGCCAGCAAAAAAGGGGGAGAAAACACTGAAGCTTTCTTT. Protein sequence: CASKKGGENTEAFF.

The rearrangement links TRBV6-4 to TRBJ1-1; 8 bases match TRBD1. The CDR3 is 18 residues long. The germline CDR1 and CDR2 sequences are MRHNA and SNTAGT. The J segment lost 6 bases and the V segment lost 2 bases, leaving 17 bases of the junction unmatched. The CDR3 here is CASSDLGQGSRWTAEAFF. DNA for the CDR3: TGTGCCAGCAGTGACCTAGGACAGGGAAGTCGGTGGACCGCTGAAGCTTTCTTT.

This clonotype was counted many times. The gene calls are TRBV20-1 and TRBJ2-5, with no clear D. The V gene's germline CDR1 is DFQATT and CDR2 SNEGSKA (reference sequence). The CDR3 has 13 residues. Deletions cut 0 bases from V and 4 bases from J, with 9 bases between. The CDR3 sequence: CSARDGRLETQYF. The DNA of the CDR3 is TGCAGTGCTAGAGATGGTAGATTAGAGACCCAGTACTTC.

The table lists this clonotype with many counts. This sequence joins TRBV18 and TRBJ2-3; 9 nucleotides match TRBD1. Trimming at V came to 1 base and at J to 0 bases, leaving 14 bases not matched to a gene. CDR1 KGHSH and CDR2 LQKENI come from the germline V gene. The CDR3 has 20 residues. The CDR3 DNA reads TGTGCCAGCTCACCACGGGACAGGGCCCTACCAGCAAAAAGCACAGATACGCAGTATTTT. Residues: CASSPRDRALPAKSTDTQYF.